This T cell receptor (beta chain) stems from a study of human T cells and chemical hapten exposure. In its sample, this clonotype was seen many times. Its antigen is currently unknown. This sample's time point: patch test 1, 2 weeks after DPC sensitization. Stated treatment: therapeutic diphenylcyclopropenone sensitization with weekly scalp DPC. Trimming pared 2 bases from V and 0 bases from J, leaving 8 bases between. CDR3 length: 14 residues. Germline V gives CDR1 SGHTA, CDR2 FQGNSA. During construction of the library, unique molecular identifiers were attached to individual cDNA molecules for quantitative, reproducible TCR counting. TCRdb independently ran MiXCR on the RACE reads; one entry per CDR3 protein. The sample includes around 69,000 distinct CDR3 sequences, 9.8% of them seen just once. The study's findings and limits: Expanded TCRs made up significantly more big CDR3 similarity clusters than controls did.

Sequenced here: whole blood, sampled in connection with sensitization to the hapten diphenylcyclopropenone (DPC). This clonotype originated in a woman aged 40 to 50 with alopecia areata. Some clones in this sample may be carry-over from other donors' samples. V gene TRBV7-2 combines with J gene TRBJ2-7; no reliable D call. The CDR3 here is CASSLRTSSYEQYF. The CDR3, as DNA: TGTGCCAGCAGCTTAAGGACGAGCTCCTACGAGCAGTACTTC.